This T cell receptor beta chain originates from a study of shared clonotypes between healthy human individuals. Original processing methods: Quality scores were absent from the junction-only immunoSEQ sequences, so filtering differed. Using immunoSEQ multiplex PCR, the repertoire was profiled, and TCRdb retains in-frame clones only, with some absent. V, J and clone size reflect that table, while D and trimming were determined from the DNA. The data hold hundreds of thousands of clones, with roughly 70% observed a single time. This CDR3 comprises 14 residues. V shed 1 base and J shed 1 base, with 9 bases lying between them. From germline, CDR1 is SGHRS and CDR2 YFSETQ.

The clonotype was recovered from a woman between 25 and 40 years old in good health. This sequence joins TRBV5-1 and TRBJ2-7; D gene uncertain. The sequenced material came from memory CD4+ T cells sorted from blood. The subset denotes: CD45RA-negative fraction. The CDR3 DNA sequence: TGCGCCAGCAGCTTGAATATCCCTTCCTACGAGCAGTACTTC. This codes for CASSLNIPSYEQYF.